This T cell receptor beta chain was captured by sequencing in a study of Graves' ophthalmopathy and Graves' hyperthyroidism. Background on the study: Samples of peripheral blood were obtained at initial diagnosis, prior to treatment of any kind. The study's findings and limits: Using a 13-signature model, the authors split ophthalmopathy from stable hyperthyroidism, with about 88% sensitivity and approximately 81% specificity. Ophthalmopathy progression was predicted by the model at less than 71% sensitivity and less than 80% specificity.

Amplification of TCR beta CDR3 regions used RNA transcripts. RT-PCR with HTBI primers came first, then second-round multiplex PCR. A single record per CDR3 protein comes from TCRdb applying MiXCR to the multiplex PCR reads. The sample lists about 740,000 distinct CDR3 sequences; roughly 40% were seen once. In regard to this clonotype: Its target is not known.

In germline, CDR1 is ENHRY, CDR2 SYGVKD. This CDR3 has 11 residues. Trimming took off 6 bases at V and 2 bases at J, with 3 bases between the two ends. Ophthalmopathy-affected donors exhibited moderate-to-severe activity, CAS ≥3, NOSPECS ≥4, and duration under 3 months. The sample consisted of peripheral blood. The gene calls are TRBV10-3 and TRBJ2-3; D remains unclear. The sequence came from an adult man with Graves' ophthalmopathy. For the CDR3, the DNA is TGTGCCATCAGCTCCACAGATACGCAGTATTTT. This sequence encodes CAISSTDTQYF.